This T cell receptor beta chain derives from a study of T cell responses to AZD1222 COVID-19 vaccine. Study summary: Timing groups of about 4 and about 12 weeks for second doses were pooled.

With 8 bases clipped from V and 0 bases from J, the junction kept 3 bases outside the gene matches. CDR3 length: 14 amino acids. The germline V gene encodes CDR1 SNHLY and CDR2 FYNNEI. The study, taken as a whole, reports: Clonal diversity was possibly underestimated, and the donors were mostly white British, with more females. Reports indicate that nearly half of spike-specific TCRs are directed at unmutated variant regions.

As for this clone: The antigen remains unidentified.

The table came from immunoSEQ multiplex PCR; TCRdb's copy has only in-frame clones and leaves some out. The sample gives 100,000 to 150,000 clones, around 90% of which show up once; about 6% is in the top ten. This clonotype was obtained from an adult in good health. J is TRBJ2-5 and V is TRBV2; the match to TRBD1 covers 10 bases. The sequencing here drew on peripheral blood, taken on day 0 of AZD1222 vaccination. CDR3 bases: TGTGCCAGCCGGACAGGGGGAAACCAAGAGACCCAGTACTTC. Translation: CASRTGGNQETQYF.